These 6 T cell receptor beta chains came from one sample sequenced in a study of blood T cell repertoires in COVID-19. Assay used: immunoSEQ multiplex PCR; TCRdb lists only in-frame clones, some missing. The table has 540,000 or so clones, about 88% seen once. The sequenced sample consisted of peripheral blood. All receptors derive from a woman between 50 and 59 years old with COVID-19, enrolled during active disease.

The chain carries TRBV27 and TRBJ2-5; D gene ambiguous. CDR1 MNHEY and CDR2 SMNVEV come from the germline V gene (reference sequence). The CDR3 totals 14 residues. V dropped 8 bases and J dropped 0 bases, with 13 bases sitting between them. The CDR3 sequence is CASSPNRNQETQYF. CDR3 sequence (DNA): TGTGCCAGCTCCCCAAACAGAAACCAAGAGACCCAGTACTTC.

This clone is a singleton in its sample. This chain uses TRBV4-2 with TRBJ1-1; D perhaps matches TRBD1 (6 bases). The V and J ends lost 1 base and 1 base respectively, with 16 bases between them. This CDR3 is 17 amino acids long. CDR1 is LGHNA, CDR2 YNFKEQ, per germline. CDR3: CASSQVFRGAGNTEAFF. The CDR3 DNA is TGTGCCAGCAGCCAAGTCTTCAGGGGCGCCGGGAACACTGAAGCTTTCTTT.

This rearrangement joins TRBV21-1 to TRBJ2-4; the table assigns TRBD2, which was not confirmed against the DNA. TRBV21-1 is reported as a pseudogene. This CDR3 comprises 15 residues. CDR3 in amino acids: CASPLAGRGENIQYF. CDR3 coding DNA: TGTGCCAGCCCACTAGCAGGCCGAGGTGAAAACATTCAGTACTTC.

The rearrangement uses TRBV6-2 or TRBV6-3 and TRBJ2-1, with TRBD2 identical over 8 bases. The CDR3 is 18 amino acids. V was pared by 0 bases and J by 2 bases, with 9 bases of the junction left unmatched. Germline V lookup: CDR1 MNHEY, CDR2 SVGEGT. CDR3 protein: CASSYSKGGGRPYNEQFF. CDR3 nucleotides: TGTGCCAGCAGTTACTCGAAAGGCGGGGGGAGGCCCTACAATGAGCAGTTCTTC.

Written as DNA, the CDR3 is TGTGCCAGCAGCCTATGGACCACAGGGAGGGGTCAGCCCCAGCATTTT. Residues: CASSLWTTGRGQPQHF. The chain employs TRBV5-6 and TRBJ1-5, with D maybe TRBD1 (6 bases). Germline assignment: CDR1 SGHDT and CDR2 YYEEEE. V dropped 4 bases and J dropped 6 bases, with 20 bases sitting between them. This CDR3 region has 16 residues.

This clone was counted only a few times. The CDR3 loop reads CAWGQGHNQPQHF. For the CDR3, the DNA is TGTGCCTGGGGACAGGGCCACAATCAGCCCCAGCATTTT. This chain connects TRBV30 to TRBJ1-5, with 8 bases that match TRBD1. Germline trimming cut 5 bases from V and 3 bases from J; bases unmatched to any gene: 3. The CDR3 is 13 amino acids. Germline values: CDR1 GTSNPN, CDR2 SVGIG (reference sequence).